The 7 T cell receptor beta chains below come from one sample, sequenced in a study of blood T cell repertoires in COVID-19. The repertoire was sequenced with immunoSEQ multiplex PCR; TCRdb's copy has only in-frame clones and lacks some. The repertoire holds 200,000 to 300,000 clones, with around 88% as singletons. Sample: peripheral blood. These TCRs come from a young woman with COVID-19, enrolled during active disease.

This clone was counted between two and nine times. V gene TRBV9 combines with J gene TRBJ1-3; unclear D gene. This CDR3 is built from 14 residues. Between the trimmed V and J ends, which lost 3 bases and 0 bases, there was a span of 7 bases. Germline V CDR1 and CDR2: SGDLS, YYNGEE. The CDR3 is CASSAQLSGNTIYF. Written as DNA, the CDR3 is TGTGCCAGCAGCGCACAGCTCTCTGGAAACACCATATATTTT.

This chain joins TRBV5-6 and TRBJ1-6; D is perhaps TRBD1 (6 bases). CDR1 is SGHDT, CDR2 YYEEEE, per germline. Trimming stripped 4 bases from V and 6 bases from J, with 14 bases between. The CDR3 runs 15 residues. CDR3 nucleotide sequence: TGTGCCAGCAGCCCAACAGGGAGGGGTAATTCACCCCTCCACTTT. Translated, it gives CASSPTGRGNSPLHF.

V gene TRBV5-1 combines with J gene TRBJ1-1; 7 bases are shared with TRBD1. From germline, CDR1 is SGHRS and CDR2 YFSETQ. This CDR3 spans 13 amino acids. J lost 8 bases, V lost 1 base, and 5 bases had no gene match. For the CDR3, the DNA is TGCGCCAGCAGCTTGACCCCGACAGGGGAAGCTTTCTTT. This gives the protein CASSLTPTGEAFF.

J is TRBJ2-7 and V is TRBV15; perhaps TRBD2 as D (5 bases). CDR1 is LNHNV and CDR2 is YYDKDF in the germline V gene (reference sequence). Trimming stripped 3 bases from V and 0 bases from J, with 12 bases between. The CDR3 has 15 residues. CDR3 DNA sequence: TGTGCCACCAGCAGCGGAGGAGTAAGCTCCTACGAGCAGTACTTC. Protein product: CATSSGGVSSYEQYF.

This sequence joins TRBV7-2 and TRBJ2-3, with D maybe TRBD1 (6 bases). This CDR3 is built from 15 residues. V gave up 3 bases and J gave up 1 base, with 11 bases separating them. CDR1 is SGHTA and CDR2 is FQGNSA in the germline V gene. DNA for the CDR3: TGTGCCAGCAGCTTGCAAGGGGGACGCACAGATACGCAGTATTTT. Translating it yields CASSLQGGRTDTQYF.

This rearrangement joins TRBV7-9 to TRBJ2-2, with 10 bases identical to TRBD1. The V segment lost 5 bases and the J segment 6 bases; nucleotides outside the gene matches: 6. CDR1 is SEHNR and CDR2 is FQNEAQ in the germline V gene (reference sequence). This CDR3 has 15 amino acids. Here the CDR3 DNA reads TGTGCCAGCAGCCCCGGGACAGGGGTTTCCGGGGAGCTGTTTTTT. Its protein product is CASSPGTGVSGELFF.

This chain uses TRBV6-5 with TRBJ2-3; 9 positions agree with TRBD1. CDR1 and CDR2 from the germline V gene are MNHEY and SVGAGI. Unmatched junction bases numbered 3, after V lost 9 bases and J lost 2 bases. The CDR3 extends over 13 amino acids. Written as DNA, the CDR3 is TGTGCCAGTCACAGGGGGCCCACAGATACGCAGTATTTT. As protein: CASHRGPTDTQYF.